This T cell receptor beta chain was identified in a study of T cells in Graves' hyperthyroidism and ophthalmopathy. The CDR3 is 16 amino acids. Trimming pared 5 bases from V and 2 bases from J, leaving 19 bases between. The germline V gene has CDR1 SGHTA and CDR2 FQGNSA. There are many counts of this clonotype. Template material for amplifying TCR beta CDR3 regions consisted of RNA transcripts. With the HTBI primer set, the TCR CDR3 went through a first round of RT-PCR. TCRdb re-called the multiplex PCR reads with MiXCR, one entry per CDR3 protein. The sample has roughly 630,000 distinct CDR3 sequences, approximately 14% seen once.

The chain has TRBV7-2 and TRBJ2-7; D may be TRBD1 (6 bases). This TCR derives from a woman aged 25 to 45 with Graves' hyperthyroidism. The source material was blood. The CDR3 protein is CASSPSRARDTYEQYF. DNA for the CDR3: TGTGCCAGCAGCCCTTCCAGGGCCAGGGACACCTACGAGCAGTACTTC.